These 10 T cell receptor beta chains were sequenced from one sample in a study of T cell clonality in common variable immunodeficiency. TCRdb's copy holds only in-frame clones and misses some; the assay was immunoSEQ multiplex PCR. The sample contains fewer than 60,000 clones, none of them singletons. The sample was peripheral blood mononuclear cells. These receptors were collected from a person between 18 and 75 years old in good health.

This clone was picked up many times. Read coverage stops 3 residues before the CDR3 terminus; the germline J gene supplies the remainder. The chain has TRBV14 and TRBJ2-4, with D possibly TRBD1 on 7 matching bases. CDR1 is SGHDN and CDR2 is FVKESK in the germline V gene. This CDR3 is built from 16 residues. Trimming stripped 1 base from V and 1 base from J, with 11 bases between. CDR3 sequence reads: CASSQARGEAKNIQYF. Incomplete CDR3 DNA: TGTGCCAGCAGCCAAGCCAGGGGGGAGGCCAAAAACATT.

In regard to this clone: The read is 3 residues too short to cover the CDR3 end, so that end is filled in from the germline J gene. The rearrangement joins TRBV2 to TRBJ1-4; D perhaps matches TRBD1 (5 bases). Germline assignment: CDR1 SNHLY and CDR2 FYNNEI. The CDR3 has 14 residues. Here the CDR3 reads CASSELSGANVLFF. The sequenced CDR3 bases are TGTGCCAGCAGTGAGCTCTCTGGGGCCAACGTA.

This clone has just a few counts. Here the CDR3 reads CAWSGPGGSNQPQYF. CDR3 DNA (partial): TGTGCCTGGAGTGGGCCCGGGGGTAGCAATCAGCCG. The rearrangement joins TRBV30 to TRBJ2-3; tentative D call: TRBD2 (6 bases). From the germline J gene comes the end of the CDR3, since the read stops 3 residues before it. CDR1 and CDR2 (germline): GTSNPN, SVGIG (reference sequence). The CDR3 contains 15 residues.

Of note for this clone: Read sequence stops 3 residues before the CDR3 end, and the germline J gene provides the missing end. The sample contains more than one DNA sequence encoding this CDR3. The chain uses TRBV2 and TRBJ1-6, with TRBD1 matching 11 bases. The CDR3 runs 17 residues. V gave up 4 bases and J gave up 7 bases; unmatched junction bases: 9. Germline values: CDR1 SNHLY, CDR2 FYNNEI. CDR3 DNA (partial): TGTGCCAGCAGTGGGAGGACAGGGGGCCCTTCCAATTCACCC. Protein: CASSGRTGGPSNSP. In full, the CDR3 is CASSGRTGGPSNSPLHF.

This clone was seen repeatedly, ten times or more. The CDR3 end is not reached by the read, which stops 3 residues before it; the germline J gene fills it in. The chain joins TRBV7-3 to TRBJ2-3, with D tentatively TRBD2 (6 bases). Germline V gene data show CDR1 as SGHTA and CDR2 as FQGTGA. The CDR3 spans 16 residues. Between the trimmed V and J ends, which lost 5 bases and 6 bases, there was a span of 21 bases. The CDR3 loop is CASSPRGSGSKDTQYF. Partial CDR3 DNA: TGTGCCAGCAGCCCGCGGGGATCTGGCTCAAAGGATACG. Together with reference TRBV7-3 and TRBJ2-3, the CDR3 gives the full variable domain: GAGVSQTPSNKVTEKGKYVELRCDPISGHTALYWYRQSLGQGPEFLIYFQGTGAADDSGLPNDRFFAVRPEGSVSTLKIQRTERGDSAVYLCASSPRGSGSKDTQYFGPGTRLTVL.

A few counts support this clone. The sequenced fragment ends 3 residues before the CDR3 boundary, so the rest is inferred from the germline J gene. J is TRBJ2-2 and V is TRBV19; no clear D gene. Germline values: CDR1 LNHDA, CDR2 SQIVND (reference sequence). The CDR3 is made up of 17 amino acids. The CDR3 reads CASSIDGRRRTNEKLFF. Incomplete CDR3 DNA: TGTGCCAGTAGTATAGATGGCCGGAGACGCACTAATGAAAAG.

This clone was recorded many times. Sequencing ends 3 residues short of the CDR3 end; the germline J gene provides the rest. The rearrangement links TRBV5-1 to TRBJ2-1; D unclear. Germline assignment: CDR1 SGHRS and CDR2 YFSETQ. There are 15 residues in the CDR3. V was clipped by 0 bases and J by 0 bases, with 7 bases between them. The chain's CDR3 is CASSLAASSYNEQFF. CDR3 DNA (partial): TGCGCCAGCAGCTTGGCCGCCAGCTCCTACAATGAG.

This clone showed up many times. The CDR3 is cut off 3 residues early in the read; its end comes from the germline J gene. The chain is built from TRBV12-3 or TRBV12-4 and TRBJ1-4; 8 bases line up with TRBD1. J gave up 8 bases and V 4 bases, and 6 bases lay outside the gene matches. The CDR3 spans 14 residues. The CDR3 protein is CASSSGQGSEKLFF. The DNA read from the CDR3 is TGTGCCAGCAGTTCCGGACAGGGCTCCGAAAAA.

As for this clone: Read coverage stops 3 residues before the CDR3 terminus; the germline J gene supplies the remainder. The V and J genes are TRBV30 and TRBJ1-2, with D unresolved. The CDR3 length is 12 residues. The germline CDR1 and CDR2 sequences are GTSNPN and SVGIG (reference sequence). The CDR3 DNA, read in part, is TGTGCCTGGAGTGTAGTTTCAGATACC. Its protein product is CAWSVVSDT. The full CDR3 reads CAWSVVSDTYTF.

This clone was observed at least ten times. The read terminates 3 residues before the CDR3 end, so the remaining end is supplied by the germline J gene. The chain uses TRBV7-8 and TRBJ2-1; D is ambiguous. Germline V gene sequence: CDR1 SGHVS, CDR2 FQNEAQ. The CDR3 is 15 residues long. Between the trimmed V and J ends, which lost 5 bases and 5 bases, there was a span of 16 bases. CDR3 bases read: TGTGCCAGCAGCGCTCGTCGGGTCACTCACAATGAG. It yields the protein CASSARRVTHNE. The whole CDR3 protein reads CASSARRVTHNEQFF.